This TCR beta chain was sequenced for a study of T-cell reconstitution after alpha-beta-depleted transplantation in children. Points from the study as a whole: In some patients, recipient T cells and intrathymic progenitors surviving conditioning explained high day-60 diversity. The main origin of T-cell counts and diversity one year after transplant was newly produced T cells.

The germline CDR1 and CDR2 sequences are SSHAT and FNYEAQ (reference sequence). V shed 5 bases and J shed 6 bases, with 15 bases lying between them. CDR3 length equals 14 residues. As to this clonotype: The antigen is not known.

For TCRbeta, the library was prepared with unique molecular identifiers. TCRdb itself ran the PCR reads through MiXCR, one entry per CDR3 protein. Of 55,000 to 65,000 distinct CDR3 sequences listed, 40% to 55% are singletons. The chain carries TRBV7-7 and TRBJ2-3; D could derive from TRBD1 or TRBD2 (5 bases each). This sample comprised PBMCs, mostly from graft donor cells, obtained 360 days after TCRalphabeta/CD19-depleted stem cell transplant. The source is a male patient between 10 and 17 years old who had a stem cell transplant for acute lymphoblastic leukemia, so the T cells may come from the graft donor. The CDR3 reads CASSPGPLADTQYF. In nucleotides, the CDR3 is TGTGCCAGCAGCCCGGGACCCCTTGCGGATACGCAGTATTTT.